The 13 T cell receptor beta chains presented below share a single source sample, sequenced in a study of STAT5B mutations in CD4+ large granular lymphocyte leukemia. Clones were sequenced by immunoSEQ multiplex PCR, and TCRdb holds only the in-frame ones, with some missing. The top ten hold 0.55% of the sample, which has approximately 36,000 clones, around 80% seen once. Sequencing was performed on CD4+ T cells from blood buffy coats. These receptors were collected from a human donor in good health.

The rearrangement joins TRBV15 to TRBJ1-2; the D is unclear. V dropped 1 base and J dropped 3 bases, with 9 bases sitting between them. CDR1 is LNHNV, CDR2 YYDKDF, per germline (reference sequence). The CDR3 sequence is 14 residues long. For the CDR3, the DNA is TGTGCCACCAGCAGAGGGAGCTCGGACTATGGCTACACCTTC. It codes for CATSRGSSDYGYTF.

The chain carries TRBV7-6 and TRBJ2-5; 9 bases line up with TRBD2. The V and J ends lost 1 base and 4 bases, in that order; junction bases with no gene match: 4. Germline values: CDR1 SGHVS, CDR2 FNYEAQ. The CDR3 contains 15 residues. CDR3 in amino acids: CASSLGTSVRETQYF. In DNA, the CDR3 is TGTGCCAGCAGCTTAGGGACTAGCGTTAGAGAGACCCAGTACTTC. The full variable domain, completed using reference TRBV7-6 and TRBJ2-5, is GAGVSQSPRYKVTKRGQDVALRCDPISGHVSLYWYRQALGQGPEFLTYFNYEAQQDKSGLPNDRFSAERPEGSISTLTIQRTEQRDSAMYRCASSLGTSVRETQYFGPGTRLLVL.

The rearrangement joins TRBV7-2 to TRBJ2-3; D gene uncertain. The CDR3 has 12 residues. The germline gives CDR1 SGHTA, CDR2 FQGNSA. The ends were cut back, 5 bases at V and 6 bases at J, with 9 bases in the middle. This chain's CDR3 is CASSLKGDTQYF. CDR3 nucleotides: TGTGCCAGCAGCCTCAAGGGTGATACGCAGTATTTT.

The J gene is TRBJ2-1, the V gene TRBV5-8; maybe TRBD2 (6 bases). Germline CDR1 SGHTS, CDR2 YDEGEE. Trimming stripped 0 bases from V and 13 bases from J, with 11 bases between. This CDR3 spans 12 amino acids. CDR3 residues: CASSLVLAVQFF. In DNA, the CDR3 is TGTGCCAGCAGCTTGGTTTTAGCGGTCCAGTTCTTC.

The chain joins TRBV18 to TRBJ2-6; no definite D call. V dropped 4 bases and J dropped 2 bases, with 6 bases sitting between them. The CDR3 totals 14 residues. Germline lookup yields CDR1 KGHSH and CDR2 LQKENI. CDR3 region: CASSQGPGANVLTF. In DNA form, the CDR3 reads TGTGCCAGCTCACAGGGTCCTGGGGCCAACGTCCTGACTTTC.

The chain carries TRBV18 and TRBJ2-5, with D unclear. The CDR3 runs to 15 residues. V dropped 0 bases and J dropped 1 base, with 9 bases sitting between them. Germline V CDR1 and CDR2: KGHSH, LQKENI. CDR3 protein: CASSPPSRTQETQYF. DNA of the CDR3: TGTGCCAGCTCACCACCGTCCCGGACCCAAGAGACCCAGTACTTC.

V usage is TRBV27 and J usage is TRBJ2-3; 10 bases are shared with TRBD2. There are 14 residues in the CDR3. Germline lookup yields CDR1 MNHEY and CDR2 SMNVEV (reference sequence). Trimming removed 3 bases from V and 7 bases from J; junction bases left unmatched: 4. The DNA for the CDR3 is TGTGCCAGCAGTTTTAGCGGGGGGACCTATACGCAGTATTTT. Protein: CASSFSGGTYTQYF.

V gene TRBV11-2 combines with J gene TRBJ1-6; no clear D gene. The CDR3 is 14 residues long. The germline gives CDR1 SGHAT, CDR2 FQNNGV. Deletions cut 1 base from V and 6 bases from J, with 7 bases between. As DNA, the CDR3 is TGTGCCAGCAGCTTAGTGGGATCTAATTCACCCCTCCACTTT. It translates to CASSLVGSNSPLHF.

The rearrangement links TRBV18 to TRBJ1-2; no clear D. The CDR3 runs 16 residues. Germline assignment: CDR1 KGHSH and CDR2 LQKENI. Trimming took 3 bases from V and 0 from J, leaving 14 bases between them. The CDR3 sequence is CASSPSAGSANYGYTF. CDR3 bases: TGTGCCAGCTCACCCAGCGCAGGTTCCGCTAACTATGGCTACACCTTC.

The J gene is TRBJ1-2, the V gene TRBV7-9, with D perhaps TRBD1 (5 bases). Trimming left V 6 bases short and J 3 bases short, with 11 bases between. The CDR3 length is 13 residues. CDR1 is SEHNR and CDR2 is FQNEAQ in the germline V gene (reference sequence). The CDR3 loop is CASRRGTDYGYTF. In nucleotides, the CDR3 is TGTGCCAGCAGACGCGGGACGGACTATGGCTACACCTTC.

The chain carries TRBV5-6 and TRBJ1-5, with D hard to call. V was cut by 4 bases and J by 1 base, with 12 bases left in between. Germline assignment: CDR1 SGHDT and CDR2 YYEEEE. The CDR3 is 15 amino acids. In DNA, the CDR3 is TGTGCCAGCAGCCGGGCAAGGAGCAGCAATCAGCCCCAGCATTTT. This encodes CASSRARSSNQPQHF. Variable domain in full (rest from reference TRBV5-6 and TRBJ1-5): DAGVTQSPTHLIKTRGQQVTLRCSPKSGHDTVSWYQQALGQGPQFIFQYYEEEERQRGNFPDRFSGHQFPNYSSELNVNALLLGDSALYLCASSRARSSNQPQHFGDGTRLSIL.

The CDR3 region is CASSPDSLYGYTF. CDR3 sequence (DNA): TGTGCCAGCAGCCCCGACAGTCTCTATGGCTACACCTTC. The chain has TRBV7-2 and TRBJ1-2; TRBD1 might be the D (5 bases). Between the trimmed V and J ends, which lost 5 bases and 4 bases, there was a span of 11 bases. This CDR3 spans 13 amino acids. Germline V gene sequence: CDR1 SGHTA, CDR2 FQGNSA.

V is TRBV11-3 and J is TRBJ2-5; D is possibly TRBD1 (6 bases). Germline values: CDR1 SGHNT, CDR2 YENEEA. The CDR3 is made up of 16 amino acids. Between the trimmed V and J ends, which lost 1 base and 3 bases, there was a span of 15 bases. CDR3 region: CASSLGPWTAKETQYF. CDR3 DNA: TGTGCCAGCAGCTTAGGACCCTGGACAGCCAAAGAGACCCAGTACTTC.